Below, 10 T cell receptor beta chains from the same sample are listed, as sequenced in a study of shared clonotypes between healthy human individuals. Generated by immunoSEQ multiplex PCR, the TCRdb table keeps only in-frame clones and is missing some. The table has 980,000 or so clones, around three quarters seen once. The sequencing input was memory CD4+ T cells sorted from blood. Subset described: CD45RA-negative fraction. These receptors all come from a man in his late teens or twenties in good health.

V is TRBV10-3 and J is TRBJ2-1; weak D call: TRBD1 (6 bases). With 8 bases removed from V and 7 bases from J, the gap between germline ends came to 15 bases. CDR1 ENHRY and CDR2 SYGVKD come from the germline V gene. CDR3 size: 13 residues. This chain's CDR3 is CAIGTHSRNEQFF. The CDR3 DNA is TGTGCCATCGGGACACACTCTAGGAATGAGCAGTTCTTC.

This sequence joins TRBV20-1 and TRBJ2-5; the D is unclear. The germline gives CDR1 DFQATT, CDR2 SNEGSKA (reference sequence). The CDR3 runs to 10 residues. CDR3 sequence: CTLLGETQYF. The CDR3 DNA follows: TGCACCCTCCTGGGAGAGACCCAGTACTTC.

This clone was observed a single time. V and J are TRBV5-1 and TRBJ2-2; 10 bases agree with TRBD2. The germline gives CDR1 SGHRS, CDR2 YFSETQ. After removal of 3 bases from V and 6 bases from J, the junction contained 5 bases not matched to a gene. The length of the CDR3 is 15 residues. The CDR3 nucleotides read TGCGCCAGCAGCTCGTCTAGCGGGAGCGCCGGGGAGCTGTTTTTT. As protein: CASSSSSGSAGELFF.

The chain has TRBV6-1 and TRBJ2-6; D perhaps matches TRBD1 (6 bases). The CDR3 sequence is 17 residues long. Germline CDR1 MNHNS, CDR2 SASEGT. The V gene lost 1 base and the J gene lost 1 base, with 11 bases spanning the gap. The CDR3 DNA follows: TGTGCCAGCAGTGAAGGGACAGTGTGGTCTGGGGCCAACGTCCTGACTTTC. Translation gives CASSEGTVWSGANVLTF.

This chain connects TRBV5-5 to TRBJ1-4; tentatively, D is TRBD1 (5 bases). CDR1 SGHKS and CDR2 YYEKEE come from the germline V gene (reference sequence). The CDR3 length is 14 residues. The V end was cut by 3 bases, the J end by 2 bases, with 8 bases between. For the CDR3, the DNA is TGTGCCAGCAGCTCGGGACCGACTAATGAAAAACTGTTTTTT. Translation gives CASSSGPTNEKLFF.

The chain joins TRBV19 to TRBJ1-5; TRBD1 is a possible D gene (5 bases). Deletions cut 4 bases from V and 3 bases from J, with 13 bases between. CDR1 LNHDA and CDR2 SQIVND come from the germline V gene (reference sequence). The CDR3 spans 15 residues. The CDR3: CASSSRGAPNQPQHF. The CDR3 coding sequence is TGTGCCAGTAGTAGTCGAGGGGCACCCAATCAGCCCCAGCATTTT.

This rearrangement joins TRBV5-1 to TRBJ1-1; D is ambiguous. Germline CDR1 is SGHRS and CDR2 is YFSETQ. The V end was cut by 0 bases, the J end by 1 base, with 10 bases between. This CDR3 spans 15 amino acids. The CDR3 sequence: CASSLGGRQNTEAFF. The CDR3 DNA sequence: TGCGCCAGCAGCTTGGGTGGCAGGCAGAACACTGAAGCTTTCTTT. Supplemented by reference TRBV5-1 and TRBJ1-1, the full variable domain reads KAGVTQTPRYLIKTRGQQVTLSCSPISGHRSVSWYQQTPGQGLQFLFEYFSETQRNKGNFPGRFSGRQFSNSRSEMNVSTLELGDSALYLCASSLGGRQNTEAFFGQGTRLTVV.

V and J are TRBV7-9 and TRBJ1-1; D unclear. CDR1 is SEHNR, CDR2 FQNEAQ, per germline (reference sequence). Trimming stripped 2 bases from V and 5 bases from J, with 12 bases between. This CDR3 is built from 14 residues. The CDR3 bases are TGTGCCAGCAGCTTATCAAGGGTCGGAACTGAAGCTTTCTTT. Translated, it gives CASSLSRVGTEAFF. The full variable domain, with the rest looked up from reference TRBV7-9 and TRBJ1-1, is DTGVSQNPRHKITKRGQNVTFRCDPISEHNRLYWYRQTLGQGPEFLTYFQNEAQLEKSRLLSDRFSAERPKGSFSTLEIQRTEQGDSAMYLCASSLSRVGTEAFFGQGTRLTVV.

The chain has TRBV7-9 and TRBJ2-5, with a weak D call TRBD2 (6 bases). The germline V and J ends were trimmed by 4 bases and 13 bases, with 22 bases remaining between them. The CDR3 loop spans 14 amino acids. Germline lookup yields CDR1 SEHNR and CDR2 FQNEAQ (reference sequence). The CDR3, as DNA: TGTGCCAGCAGCTCCTCCACAGCGGGTCCCGCACTGTACTTC. This sequence encodes CASSSSTAGPALYF.

To note about this clone: This same CDR3 is encoded by further DNA sequences in the sample. The chain employs TRBV5-1 and TRBJ2-7; 7 positions agree with TRBD1. V lost 4 bases, J lost 0 bases, and 7 bases stayed unmatched. CDR1 is SGHRS, CDR2 YFSETQ, per germline. This CDR3 has 15 amino acids. This chain's CDR3 is CASSPRQGTSYEQYF. The DNA of the CDR3 is TGCGCCAGCAGCCCCCGACAGGGAACCTCCTACGAGCAGTACTTC.